The clone carrying this TCR beta chain was observed a single time. Its antigen is unknown. At least one PBMC sample before ART and at least two after were required. This sample is drawn from a study of long-term antiretroviral therapy in people with HIV. Whole-study context: Some samples came about a decade before the 2015 immediate-ART recommendation, and these were the earliest. Findings of the study overall: Repertoires from HIV showed CDR3 length ranges narrower than those of controls.

Investigators performed immunoSEQ version v3.0 at survey level. The repertoire was sequenced with immunoSEQ multiplex PCR; TCRdb's copy has only in-frame clones and lacks some. This sample has about 28,000 clones, with 90% to 95% found just once. CDR1 and CDR2 (germline): LNHNV, YYDKDF (reference sequence). The V end lost 3 bases, the J end lost 1 base, and 11 bases lay between the germline ends. The length of the CDR3 is 15 residues. This rearrangement joins TRBV15 to TRBJ2-3; D ambiguous. The sequence was obtained from a man aged 25 to 40 with HIV. The sequences come from unsorted PBMCs, collected 6 to 6.5 years after starting antiretroviral therapy. CDR3: CATSRTGRGTDTQYF. The DNA for the CDR3 is TGTGCCACCAGCAGGACTGGCCGAGGCACAGATACGCAGTATTTT.